This T cell receptor beta chain appears in the sequencing data of a study of brain T cells in children with intractable seizures. Study-wide findings and caveats: Only CDR3 sequence similarity suggested viral specificity, without known HCMV serostatus.

Sequenced by immunoSEQ multiplex PCR; TCRdb stores in-frame clones only, minus some. The table shows about 320,000 clones, with over 90% occurring only once. Germline CDR1 is SGHTA and CDR2 is FQGNSA. This CDR3 region has 13 residues. The V end was cut by 0 bases, the J end by 7 bases, with 7 bases between. This clone turned up a few times. What it recognizes is unknown. The time point here: blood from clinic visit 5 months post-surgery; TSC patient then seizure free. This TCR came from a boy under two years old with tuberous sclerosis and intractable seizures. The sample here was peripheral blood, taken roughly 5 months after surgery. This chain links TRBV7-2 with TRBJ1-5; weak D call: TRBD1 (5 bases). CDR3: CASSLAWGQPQHF. DNA of the CDR3: TGTGCCAGCAGCTTAGCCTGGGGGCAGCCCCAGCATTTT.